This TCR beta chain was identified during a study of human T cells and chemical hapten exposure. Study-wide context: TCR yield per sample varied, mainly due to pooled library volumes.

Time point reported: patch test 2, 6 weeks after DPC sensitization. As for treatment: therapeutic diphenylcyclopropenone sensitization with weekly scalp DPC. RNA extraction used unfractionated whole blood as the source of total RNA. The CDR3 covers 13 residues. V lost 10 bases, J lost 1 base, and 14 bases lay in between. Germline V CDR1 and CDR2: SNHLY, FYNNEI. Individual cDNA molecules each carried unique molecular identifiers attached by the library. Each CDR3 protein gets one entry after TCRdb re-called the RACE reads with MiXCR. The table shows tens of thousands of distinct CDR3 sequences, with roughly 10% occurring only once. Only a few counts were recorded for this clonotype.

The rearrangement uses TRBV2 and TRBJ2-7, with D perhaps TRBD1 (6 bases). The TCR comes from a woman in her twenties or thirties with alopecia areata. Some clones in this sample may be carry-over from other donors' samples. Sequenced here: whole blood, sampled in connection with sensitization to the hapten diphenylcyclopropenone (DPC). The CDR3 region has the DNA TGTGCCACAGGTGGGGGCACGTCCTACGAGCAGTACTTC. As protein: CATGGGTSYEQYF.